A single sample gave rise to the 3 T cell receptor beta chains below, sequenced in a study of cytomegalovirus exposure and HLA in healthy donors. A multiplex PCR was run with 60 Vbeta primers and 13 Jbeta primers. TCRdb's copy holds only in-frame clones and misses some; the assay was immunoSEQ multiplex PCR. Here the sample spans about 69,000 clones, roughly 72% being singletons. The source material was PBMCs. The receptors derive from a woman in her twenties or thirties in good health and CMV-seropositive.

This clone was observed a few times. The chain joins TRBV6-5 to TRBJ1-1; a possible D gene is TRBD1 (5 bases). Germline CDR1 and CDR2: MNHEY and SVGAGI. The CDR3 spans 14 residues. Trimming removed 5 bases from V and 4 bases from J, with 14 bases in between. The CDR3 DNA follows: TGTGCCAGCAGTGACAGTAGAGGTCGCACTGAAGCTTTCTTT. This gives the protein CASSDSRGRTEAFF.

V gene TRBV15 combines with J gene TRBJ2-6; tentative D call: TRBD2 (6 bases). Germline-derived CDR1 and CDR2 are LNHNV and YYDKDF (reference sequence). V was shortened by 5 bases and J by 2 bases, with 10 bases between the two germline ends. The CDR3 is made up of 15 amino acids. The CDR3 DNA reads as TGTGCCACCAGCCGCTGGGGGGCTGGGGCCAACGTCCTGACTTTC. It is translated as CATSRWGAGANVLTF.

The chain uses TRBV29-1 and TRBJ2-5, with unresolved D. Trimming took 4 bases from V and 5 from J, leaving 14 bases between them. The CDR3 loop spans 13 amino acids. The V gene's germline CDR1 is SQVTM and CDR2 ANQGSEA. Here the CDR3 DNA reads TGCAGCGTTGGAGGCGCATTTGGGGAGACCCAGTACTTC. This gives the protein CSVGGAFGETQYF.